These 10 T cell receptor beta chains came from one sample sequenced in a study of T cell repertoires in cytomegalovirus infection. For these TCRs, the target antigens are not known. Using its own MiXCR run on the reads, TCRdb lists one record per CDR3 protein. The sample has 700,000 to 900,000 distinct CDR3 sequences, about 27% seen once. The material was cultured CD8+ T cells from PBMCs, obtained from culture after CMV antigen stimulation. The receptor set was obtained from a human donor in good health (CMV status not recorded). Some clones in this sample may be carry-over from other donors' samples.

The chain couples TRBV27 to TRBJ1-2; a possible D gene is TRBD1 (6 bases). The CDR3 loop spans 12 amino acids. Trimming pared 8 bases from V and 4 bases from J, leaving 11 bases between. Germline V CDR1 and CDR2: MNHEY, SMNVEV (reference sequence). In DNA, the CDR3 is TGTGCCAGCCGGGACAAACTCTATGGCTACACCTTC. Translating gives CASRDKLYGYTF.

This chain links TRBV2 with TRBJ1-2, with D perhaps matching TRBD1 (5 bases). CDR3 length equals 13 residues. Between the trimmed V and J ends, which lost 3 bases and 3 bases, there was a span of 8 bases. In germline, CDR1 is SNHLY, CDR2 FYNNEI. CDR3 in amino acids: CASSDREDYGYTF. The CDR3, as DNA: TGTGCCAGCAGTGACAGGGAAGACTATGGCTACACCTTC.

This clonotype was observed many times. The V gene is TRBV7-9, the J gene TRBJ2-1; possible D gene TRBD2, 6 bases. The CDR3 consists of 15 residues. CDR1 and CDR2 from the germline V gene are SEHNR and FQNEAQ (reference sequence). V was shortened by 5 bases and J by 0 bases, with 11 bases between the two germline ends. The CDR3 nucleotides read TGTGCCAGCAGCGGAGGGCTGAACTCCTACAATGAGCAGTTCTTC. Translation gives CASSGGLNSYNEQFF.

The V call is TRBV5-6, the J call TRBJ2-7, with D possibly matching TRBD1 (6 bases). The CDR3 runs 13 residues. The V end was cut by 3 bases, the J end by 2 bases, with 9 bases between. Germline CDR1 SGHDT, CDR2 YYEEEE. CDR3 amino acids: CASSWGHTYEQYF. The CDR3 DNA is TGTGCCAGCAGCTGGGGACACACCTACGAGCAGTACTTC.

This clonotype turned up a few times. This sequence joins TRBV6-1 and TRBJ1-5; no definite D call. CDR1 and CDR2 from the germline V gene are MNHNS and SASEGT. CDR3 length: 16 residues. V dropped 3 bases and J dropped 0 bases, with 12 bases sitting between them. The CDR3 region is CASSDSFLTSNQPQHF. For the CDR3, the DNA is TGTGCCAGCAGTGACTCGTTTCTCACTAGCAATCAGCCCCAGCATTTT.

This chain links TRBV2 with TRBJ2-1, with 9 positions matching TRBD2. CDR1 and CDR2 (germline): SNHLY, FYNNEI. With V trimmed by 0 bases and J by 5 bases, 8 bases remained unmatched. The CDR3 has 17 amino acids. In DNA form, the CDR3 reads TGTGCCAGCAGTGAAGCGTTCTCGACTAGCGGTAACAATGAGCAGTTCTTC. Translated: CASSEAFSTSGNNEQFF.

The chain couples TRBV12-3 or TRBV12-4 to TRBJ2-7; 8 bases align to TRBD1. This CDR3 has 15 residues. Germline trimming cut 3 bases from V and 5 bases from J; bases unmatched to any gene: 9. The CDR3 loop reads CASSFIRQGYHEQYF. The DNA of the CDR3 is TGTGCCAGCAGTTTCATACGACAGGGGTACCACGAGCAGTACTTC.

The sample holds a few counts of this clonotype. This chain uses TRBV6-2 or TRBV6-3 with TRBJ2-7; D remains unclear. Between the trimmed V and J ends, which lost 3 bases and 2 bases, there was a span of 11 bases. Germline CDR1 reads MNHEY; CDR2 reads SVGEGT. The CDR3 consists of 14 residues. The DNA for the CDR3 is TGTGCCAGCAGTTATGCCGGGCCACCCTACGAGCAGTACGTC. Its translation is CASSYAGPPYEQYV.

In its sample, this clonotype was seen many times. The V and J genes are TRBV12-3 or TRBV12-4 and TRBJ1-1, with TRBD1 matching 10 bases. After removal of 5 bases from V and 4 bases from J, the junction contained 10 bases not matched to a gene. CDR3 length: 16 amino acids. The CDR3 DNA sequence: TGTGCCAGCAGTGCTCGACAGGGGGCGCTTCCCACTGAAGCTTTCTTT. Translating gives CASSARQGALPTEAFF.

The chain joins TRBV5-1 to TRBJ2-1; TRBD2 aligns across 11 bases. J was trimmed by 3 bases and V by 4 bases; bases with no gene match: 9. The length of the CDR3 is 17 residues. Looked up from germline, CDR1 is SGHRS and CDR2 is YFSETQ. As DNA, the CDR3 is TGCGCCAGCAGCCATCAAGTTAGCGGGGGGGACTACAATGAGCAGTTCTTC. Its protein product is CASSHQVSGGDYNEQFF.